This TCR beta chain was identified during a study of control samples from healthy donors and cancer patients. Generated by immunoSEQ multiplex PCR, the TCRdb table keeps only in-frame clones and is missing some. The sample includes approximately 70,000 clones, about 90% of them seen just once. Between the trimmed V and J ends, which lost 6 bases and 5 bases, there was a span of 8 bases. The CDR3 spans 12 residues. Germline V gene sequence: CDR1 MDHEN, CDR2 SYDVKM. This receptor was obtained from a woman aged 45-59 years in good health. V usage is TRBV28 and J usage is TRBJ2-1; no clear D gene. The specimen was blood. The CDR3 coding sequence is TGTGCCAGCAGCGGGCCCCACAATGAGCAGTTCTTC. It encodes CASSGPHNEQFF.